This T cell receptor beta chain was documented in a study of technical replicates of blood from a handful of donors. V lost 0 bases and J 4 bases, leaving 8 bases between the germline ends. The CDR3 is 14 residues long. CDR1 SGDLS and CDR2 YYNGEE come from the germline V gene. Clones were sequenced by immunoSEQ multiplex PCR, and TCRdb holds only the in-frame ones, with some missing. The sample holds under 70,000 clones, around 94% seen once. This clone came up once. Sample: T cells isolated from PBMCs. This clonotype originated in a human donor in good health. V gene TRBV9 combines with J gene TRBJ1-3, with D possibly being TRBD1 (5 bases). The CDR3 sequence is CASSVAGLGNTIYF. In DNA, the CDR3 is TGTGCCAGCAGCGTAGCAGGGTTAGGAAACACCATATATTTT.